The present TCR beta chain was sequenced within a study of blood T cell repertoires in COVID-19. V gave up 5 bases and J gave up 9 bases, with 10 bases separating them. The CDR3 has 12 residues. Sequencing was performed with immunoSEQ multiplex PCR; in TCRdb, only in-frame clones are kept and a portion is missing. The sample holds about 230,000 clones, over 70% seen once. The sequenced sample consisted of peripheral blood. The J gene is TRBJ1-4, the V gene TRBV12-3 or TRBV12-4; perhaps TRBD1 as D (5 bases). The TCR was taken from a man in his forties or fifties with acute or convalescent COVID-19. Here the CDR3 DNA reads TGTGCCAGCAGTCCCCAGGGTCAAAAACTGTTTTTT. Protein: CASSPQGQKLFF.